These 23 T cell receptor beta chains were sequenced from one sample in a study of OX40 agonist ivuxolimab in advanced cancers. Assay: immunoSEQ multiplex PCR; the TCRdb copy retains only in-frame clones and omits some. The sample includes approximately 44,000 clones, roughly 86% seen only once; the top ten take under 0.5%. The sequencing used CD4+ or CD8+ T cells sorted from blood, collected in a trial of the OX40 agonist ivuxolimab. These receptors all come from an adult with an advanced solid tumor such as melanoma, head and neck, liver or kidney cancer.

The rearrangement links TRBV7-9 to TRBJ1-1; D call uncertain. Germline V CDR1 and CDR2: SEHNR, FQNEAQ (reference sequence). Trimming took 1 base from V and 0 from J, leaving 3 bases between them. This CDR3 spans 13 amino acids. For the CDR3, the DNA is TGTGCCAGCAGCTTAGAAGTGAACACTGAAGCTTTCTTT. Translated, it gives CASSLEVNTEAFF.

The genes are TRBV7-8 and TRBJ2-1; 13 bases fit TRBD2. V shed 1 base, J shed 5 bases, and the junction held 11 bases outside the gene matches. The germline gives CDR1 SGHVS, CDR2 FQNEAQ. This CDR3 has 19 amino acids. CDR3 amino acids: CASSLGTSGSRANNNEQFF. The CDR3 DNA reads as TGTGCCAGCAGCTTAGGGACTAGCGGGAGTAGGGCGAATAACAATGAGCAGTTCTTC.

The gene calls are TRBV14 and TRBJ2-3; 9 bases align to TRBD1. Germline loops: CDR1 SGHDN, CDR2 FVKESK. The trim removed 4 bases at V and 2 bases at J, leaving 7 bases unmatched. This CDR3 is 16 amino acids long. CDR3 amino acids: CASSLNTGGNTDTQYF. The CDR3 bases are TGTGCCAGCAGCCTAAACACAGGGGGCAACACAGATACGCAGTATTTT.

The chain links TRBV7-5 to TRBJ2-1; TRBD2 reflects the table's D call only, with no check against the DNA. TRBV7-5 is a recognized pseudogene. CDR3 size: 14 residues. This CDR3 reads CARSGTSGRYEQFF. The CDR3 coding sequence is TGTGCCAGAAGCGGGACTAGCGGGAGGTATGAGCAGTTCTTC.

The chain employs TRBV7-9 and TRBJ1-3, with D hard to call. CDR3 length: 13 residues. Trimming took off 7 bases at V and 4 bases at J, with 11 bases between the two ends. Germline CDR1 SEHNR, CDR2 FQNEAQ (reference sequence). In nucleotides, the CDR3 is TGTGCCAGCACGCGCGGGCCCGGAAACACCATATATTTT. Translation: CASTRGPGNTIYF. Based on the CDR3 plus reference TRBV7-9 and TRBJ1-3, the full variable domain is DTGVSQNPRHKITKRGQNVTFRCDPISEHNRLYWYRQTLGQGPEFLTYFQNEAQLEKSRLLSDRFSAERPKGSFSTLEIQRTEQGDSAMYLCASTRGPGNTIYFGEGSWLTVV.

V gene TRBV7-9 combines with J gene TRBJ2-1, with D possibly being TRBD2 (6 bases). CDR1 and CDR2 (germline): SEHNR, FQNEAQ (reference sequence). V dropped 1 base and J dropped 5 bases, with 12 bases sitting between them. This CDR3 comprises 15 residues. The CDR3 DNA follows: TGTGCCAGCAGCTTAGTGGCGGGAAGTCACAATGAGCAGTTCTTC. The encoded protein is CASSLVAGSHNEQFF.

V and J are TRBV7-9 and TRBJ1-2, with a weak D call TRBD1 (6 bases). Germline V lookup: CDR1 SEHNR, CDR2 FQNEAQ (reference sequence). The CDR3 runs 14 residues. V dropped 0 bases and J dropped 6 bases, with 11 bases sitting between them. The CDR3 DNA reads as TGTGCCAGCAGCTTAGCGCAGGGGAGGCATGGCTACACCTTC. The encoded protein is CASSLAQGRHGYTF.

This sequence joins TRBV23-1 and TRBJ2-7; TRBD1 matches 11 bases. TRBV23-1 counts as an open reading frame of uncertain function. CDR3 size: 15 residues. V trimming: 3 bases; J trimming: 4 bases; junction bases outside the gene matches: 5. CDR3 DNA: TGCGCCAGCAGTCACAGGACAGGGGGCTGGTACGAGCAGTACTTC. Its translation is CASSHRTGGWYEQYF.

This chain joins TRBV7-9 and TRBJ2-1; no clear D gene. The CDR3 covers 15 residues. Germline V CDR1 and CDR2: SEHNR, FQNEAQ (reference sequence). The V gene lost 4 bases and the J gene lost 8 bases, with 18 bases spanning the gap. This chain's CDR3 is CASSSPPPPTDEQFF. CDR3 in DNA: TGTGCCAGCAGCTCCCCACCGCCCCCTACGGATGAGCAGTTCTTC.

The chain couples TRBV5-1 to TRBJ2-3, with 8 nucleotides matching TRBD1. The germline CDR1 and CDR2 sequences are SGHRS and YFSETQ. With V trimmed by 4 bases and J by 3 bases, 7 bases remained unmatched. The CDR3 is 15 amino acids. Written as DNA, the CDR3 is TGCGCCAGCAGCGAGGGACAGGTCGAGACAGATACGCAGTATTTT. This sequence encodes CASSEGQVETDTQYF.

The gene calls are TRBV30 and TRBJ1-3; 7 bases agree with TRBD1. Germline loops: CDR1 GTSNPN, CDR2 SVGIG (reference sequence). This CDR3 has 13 amino acids. The CDR3 DNA reads TGTGGACTGACAGGGTCTATGGGCAACACCATATATTTT. This translates into CGLTGSMGNTIYF. Combining the CDR3 with reference TRBV30 and TRBJ1-3 gives the whole variable domain SQTIHQWPATLVQPVGSPLSLECTVEGTSNPNLYWYRQAAGRGLQLLFYSVGIGQISSEVPQNLSASRPQDRQFILSSKKLLLSDSGFYLCGLTGSMGNTIYFGEGSWLTVV.

The chain links TRBV19 to TRBJ1-2; D unclear. CDR1 and CDR2 from the germline V gene are LNHDA and SQIVND (reference sequence). Trimming pared 7 bases from V and 3 bases from J, leaving 9 bases between. The CDR3 is 12 residues long. In DNA form, the CDR3 reads TGTGCCAGTATACCATTGGACTATGGCTACACCTTC. Translated: CASIPLDYGYTF.

V and J are TRBV19 and TRBJ2-1, with TRBD2 identical over 7 bases. V dropped 0 bases and J dropped 9; count of bases not matched to a gene: 5. Germline loops: CDR1 LNHDA, CDR2 SQIVND (reference sequence). The CDR3 runs to 14 residues. The CDR3 sequence is CASSIEGRGAEQFF. The DNA for the CDR3 is TGTGCCAGTAGTATAGAGGGGAGGGGTGCTGAGCAGTTCTTC.

The chain is built from TRBV5-1 and TRBJ1-2; D may be TRBD1 (5 bases). V was pared by 4 bases and J by 8 bases, with 15 bases between. Looked up from germline, CDR1 is SGHRS and CDR2 is YFSETQ. The CDR3 is made up of 13 amino acids. The DNA of the CDR3 is TGCGCCAGCAGCGAGAGAGGGACTGTCGGCTACACCTTC. Translating it yields CASSERGTVGYTF.

This chain joins TRBV28 and TRBJ2-3, with 7 bases matching TRBD2. J lost 4 bases, V lost 8 bases, and 9 bases had no gene match. CDR1 is MDHEN, CDR2 SYDVKM, per germline. This CDR3 comprises 14 residues. The CDR3 sequence is CASGVGGQADTQYF. In nucleotides, the CDR3 is TGTGCCAGCGGGGTGGGAGGGCAAGCAGATACGCAGTATTTT.

This chain joins TRBV6-5 and TRBJ1-3; no clear D. The CDR3 spans 14 residues. Germline loops: CDR1 MNHEY, CDR2 SVGAGI. Trimming cost V 2 bases and J 4 bases, with 9 bases left between them. This CDR3 is CASSYVGNGNTIYF. The CDR3 nucleotides read TGTGCCAGCAGTTACGTCGGGAACGGAAACACCATATATTTT.

This chain connects TRBV6-4 to TRBJ2-1, with D unresolved. This CDR3 spans 15 amino acids. V was trimmed by 5 bases and J by 6 bases, leaving 17 bases between them. The germline V gene has CDR1 MRHNA and CDR2 SNTAGT. The CDR3 DNA follows: TGTGCCAGCAGTCCCGGACCCGTAAGGCTCAATGAGCAGTTCTTC. As protein: CASSPGPVRLNEQFF.

This clone was counted between two and nine times. This sequence joins TRBV30 and TRBJ1-5, with D possibly being TRBD1 (5 bases). Trimming shortened V by 0 bases and J by 2 bases, and 11 bases separated the two germline ends. The CDR3 is made up of 15 amino acids. Germline CDR1 GTSNPN, CDR2 SVGIG (reference sequence). The CDR3 reads CAWSVGLGGNQPQHF. The CDR3 nucleotides read TGTGCCTGGAGTGTAGGGCTGGGGGGCAATCAGCCCCAGCATTTT.

This chain links TRBV7-8 with TRBJ2-5; 14 bases align to TRBD2. CDR1 SGHVS and CDR2 FQNEAQ come from the germline V gene. The CDR3 runs to 18 residues. J gave up 0 bases and V 2 bases, and 5 bases lay outside the gene matches. The CDR3 protein is CASSLRTSGGPYQETQYF. The CDR3 DNA follows: TGTGCCAGCAGCTTACGGACTAGCGGGGGGCCGTACCAAGAGACCCAGTACTTC.

The V and J genes are TRBV6-1 and TRBJ2-5, with D maybe TRBD1 (6 bases). V gave up 6 bases and J gave up 4 bases, with 18 bases separating them. Germline V gene sequence: CDR1 MNHNS, CDR2 SASEGT. The CDR3 is made up of 15 amino acids. CDR3 region: CASRPPSGVGETQYF. The DNA of the CDR3 is TGTGCCAGCAGGCCCCCTTCAGGGGTTGGAGAGACCCAGTACTTC.

This clone was observed a handful of times. The chain recombines TRBV28 with TRBJ1-2; TRBD1 matches at 8 bases. Trimming cost V 3 bases and J 6 bases; bases outside gene matches: 3. The CDR3 is 13 residues long. Germline V gene data show CDR1 as MDHEN and CDR2 as SYDVKM. CDR3 loop: CASSFGQGNGYTF. The CDR3 nucleotides are TGTGCCAGCAGTTTTGGACAGGGTAATGGCTACACCTTC.

This chain connects TRBV4-3 to TRBJ1-5, with D perhaps TRBD1 (6 bases). The germline V gene encodes CDR1 LGHNA and CDR2 YSLEER. Trimming shortened V by 5 bases and J by 2 bases, and 7 bases separated the two germline ends. The CDR3 sequence is 13 residues long. The CDR3 loop reads CASSGGRNQPQHF. CDR3 in DNA: TGCGCCAGCAGCGGGGGCCGCAATCAGCCCCAGCATTTT.

This clone was recorded a few times. This chain joins TRBV19 and TRBJ2-7; 7 bases line up with TRBD2. This CDR3 region has 15 residues. Per germline, CDR1 LNHDA and CDR2 SQIVND (reference sequence). With 6 bases clipped from V and 0 bases from J, the junction kept 8 bases outside the gene matches. CDR3 DNA sequence: TGTGCCAGTAGCCACCGGGGCGGGGGCTCCTACGAGCAGTACTTC. This sequence encodes CASSHRGGGSYEQYF.